The sequence of this TCR beta chain was determined in a study of blood T cell repertoires in COVID-19. About the research overall: From the United States, Italy and Spain came samples of acute and convalescent COVID-19. T cells, B-cell-depleted T cells, or PBMCs supplied cDNA or gDNA.

Authors' data handling: By means of reference gene primer amplification, nucleated cell counts were estimated. Sequencing used immunoSEQ multiplex PCR; TCRdb keeps in-frame clones, though not all of them. Clone size and V and J calls were adopted from that table, with D and trimming inferred from the DNA. The table lists about 95,000 clones, approximately 88% of them singletons, with 3% to 4% in the top ten. J was trimmed by 8 bases and V by 0 bases; bases with no gene match: 14. The germline V gene has CDR1 MGHDK and CDR2 SYGVNS. This CDR3 is built from 17 residues. The TCR was taken from a woman aged 70-85 years with acute or convalescent COVID-19. The chain couples TRBV25-1 to TRBJ2-3; 7 bases are a match to TRBD2. Sequenced: peripheral blood. DNA for the CDR3: TGTGCCAGCAGTGAATATGGGGGGGGTTCCCTTTCCTCTACGCAGTATTTT. It codes for CASSEYGGGSLSSTQYF.